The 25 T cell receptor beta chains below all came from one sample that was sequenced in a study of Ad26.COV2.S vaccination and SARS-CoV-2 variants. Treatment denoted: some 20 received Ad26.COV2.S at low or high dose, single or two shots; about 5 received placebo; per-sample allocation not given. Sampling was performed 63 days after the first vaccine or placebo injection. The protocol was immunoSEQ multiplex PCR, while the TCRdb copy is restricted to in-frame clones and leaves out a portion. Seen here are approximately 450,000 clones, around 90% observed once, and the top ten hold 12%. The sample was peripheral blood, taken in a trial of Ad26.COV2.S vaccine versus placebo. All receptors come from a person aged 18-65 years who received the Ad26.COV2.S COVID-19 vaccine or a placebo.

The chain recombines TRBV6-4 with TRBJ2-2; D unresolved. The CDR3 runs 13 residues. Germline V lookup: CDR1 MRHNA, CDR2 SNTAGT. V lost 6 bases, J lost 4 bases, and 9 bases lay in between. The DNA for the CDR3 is TGTGCCAGCAGCGAGTTAGGCACCGGGGAGCTGTTTTTT. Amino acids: CASSELGTGELFF.

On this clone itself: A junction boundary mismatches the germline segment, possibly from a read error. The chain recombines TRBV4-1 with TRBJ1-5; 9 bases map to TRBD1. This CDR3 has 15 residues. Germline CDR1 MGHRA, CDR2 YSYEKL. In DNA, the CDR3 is TGCGCCAGCAGCCAAGAGGGACAGGGAAATCTGCCCCAGCATTTT. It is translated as CASSQEGQGNLPQHF.

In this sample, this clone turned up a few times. CDR3 coding DNA: TGTGCCAGCAGCCCCAGGTTCCCACTAGCGGGAACGCAGTATTTT. This codes for CASSPRFPLAGTQYF. The rearrangement joins TRBV7-2 to TRBJ2-3; TRBD2 aligns across 10 bases. V gave up 5 bases and J gave up 9 bases; unmatched junction bases: 11. Looked up from germline, CDR1 is SGHTA and CDR2 is FQGNSA. CDR3 size: 15 residues. Combining the CDR3 with reference TRBV7-2 and TRBJ2-3 gives the whole variable domain GAGVSQSPSNKVTEKGKDVELRCDPISGHTALYWYRQSLGQGLEFLIYFQGNSAPDKSGLPSDRFSAERTGGSVSTLTIQRTQQEDSAVYLCASSPRFPLAGTQYFGPGTRLTVL.

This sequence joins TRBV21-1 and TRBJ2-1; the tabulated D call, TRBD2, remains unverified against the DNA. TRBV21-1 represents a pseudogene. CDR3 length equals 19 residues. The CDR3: CASSKYSREGLTFRDEQFF. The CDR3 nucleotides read TGTGCCAGCAGCAAATACTCGCGGGAGGGCCTCACCTTTAGGGATGAGCAGTTCTTC.

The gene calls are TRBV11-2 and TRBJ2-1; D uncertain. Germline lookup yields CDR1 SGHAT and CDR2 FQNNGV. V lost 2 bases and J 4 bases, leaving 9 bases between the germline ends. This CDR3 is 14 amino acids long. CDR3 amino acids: CASSLKRMYNEQFF. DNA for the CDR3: TGTGCCAGCAGCTTAAAGCGAATGTACAATGAGCAGTTCTTC.

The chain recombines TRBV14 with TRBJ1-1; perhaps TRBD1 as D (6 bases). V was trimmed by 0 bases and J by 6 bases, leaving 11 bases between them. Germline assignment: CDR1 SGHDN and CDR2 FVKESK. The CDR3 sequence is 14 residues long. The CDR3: CASSQEVRGSEAFF. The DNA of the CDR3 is TGTGCCAGCAGCCAAGAAGTCAGGGGCTCTGAAGCTTTCTTT. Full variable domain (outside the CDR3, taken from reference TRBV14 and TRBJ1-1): EAGVTQFPSHSVIEKGQTVTLRCDPISGHDNLYWYRRVMGKEIKFLLHFVKESKQDESGMPNNRFLAERTGGTYSTLKVQPAELEDSGVYFCASSQEVRGSEAFFGQGTRLTVV.

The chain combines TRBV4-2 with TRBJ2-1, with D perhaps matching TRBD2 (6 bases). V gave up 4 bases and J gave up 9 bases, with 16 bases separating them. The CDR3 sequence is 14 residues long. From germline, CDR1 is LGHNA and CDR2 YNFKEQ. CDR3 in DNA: TGTGCCAGCAGCCCGTTGTCTAGCGAGTTTGAGCAGTTCTTC. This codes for CASSPLSSEFEQFF.

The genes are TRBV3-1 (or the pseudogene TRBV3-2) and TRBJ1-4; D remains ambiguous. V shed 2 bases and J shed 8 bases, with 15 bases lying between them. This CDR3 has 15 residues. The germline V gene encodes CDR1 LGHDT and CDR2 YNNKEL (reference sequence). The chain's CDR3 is CASSQSRLGVEKLFF. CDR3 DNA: TGTGCCAGCAGCCAAAGCAGGCTAGGTGTGGAAAAACTGTTTTTT.

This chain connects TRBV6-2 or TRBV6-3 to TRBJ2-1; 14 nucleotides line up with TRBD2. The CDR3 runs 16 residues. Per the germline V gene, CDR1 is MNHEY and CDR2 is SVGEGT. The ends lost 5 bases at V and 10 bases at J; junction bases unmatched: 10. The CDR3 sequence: CASSATGTSGRAEQFF. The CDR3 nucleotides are TGTGCCAGCAGTGCCACCGGGACTAGCGGGAGAGCAGAGCAGTTCTTC.

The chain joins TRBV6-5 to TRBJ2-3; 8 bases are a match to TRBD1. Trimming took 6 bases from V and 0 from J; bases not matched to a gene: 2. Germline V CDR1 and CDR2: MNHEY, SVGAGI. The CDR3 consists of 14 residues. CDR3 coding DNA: TGTGCCAGCAGACAGGGGGAAAGCACAGATACGCAGTATTTT. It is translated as CASRQGESTDTQYF.

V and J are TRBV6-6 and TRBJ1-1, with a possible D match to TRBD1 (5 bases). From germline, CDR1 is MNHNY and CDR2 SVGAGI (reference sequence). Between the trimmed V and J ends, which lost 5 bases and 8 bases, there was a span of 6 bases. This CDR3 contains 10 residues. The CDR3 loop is CASSQGEAFF. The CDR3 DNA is TGTGCCAGCAGTCAGGGAGAAGCTTTCTTT.

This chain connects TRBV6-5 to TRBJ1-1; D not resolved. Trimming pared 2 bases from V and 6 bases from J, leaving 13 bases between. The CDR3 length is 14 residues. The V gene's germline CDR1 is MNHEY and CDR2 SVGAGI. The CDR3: CASSYGGVLAEAFF. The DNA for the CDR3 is TGTGCCAGCAGTTACGGAGGAGTTTTGGCTGAAGCTTTCTTT.

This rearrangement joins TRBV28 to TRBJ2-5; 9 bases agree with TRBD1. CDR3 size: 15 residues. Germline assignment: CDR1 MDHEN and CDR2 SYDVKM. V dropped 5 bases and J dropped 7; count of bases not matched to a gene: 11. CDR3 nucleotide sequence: TGTGCCAGCAGTGACCCGGGACAGGGACGAGGGACCCAGTACTTC. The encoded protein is CASSDPGQGRGTQYF.

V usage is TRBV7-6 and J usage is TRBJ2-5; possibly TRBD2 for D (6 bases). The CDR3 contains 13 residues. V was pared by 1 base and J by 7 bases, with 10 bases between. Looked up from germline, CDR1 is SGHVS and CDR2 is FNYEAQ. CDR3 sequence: CASSLGGMGTQYF. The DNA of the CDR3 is TGTGCCAGCAGCTTAGGCGGGATGGGGACCCAGTACTTC.

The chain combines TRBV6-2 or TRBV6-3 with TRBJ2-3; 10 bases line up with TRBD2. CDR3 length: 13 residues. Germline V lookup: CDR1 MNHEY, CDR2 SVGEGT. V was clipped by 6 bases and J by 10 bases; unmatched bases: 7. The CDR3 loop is CASRPSGREAQYF. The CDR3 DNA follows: TGTGCCAGCAGGCCTAGCGGGAGAGAGGCGCAGTATTTT.

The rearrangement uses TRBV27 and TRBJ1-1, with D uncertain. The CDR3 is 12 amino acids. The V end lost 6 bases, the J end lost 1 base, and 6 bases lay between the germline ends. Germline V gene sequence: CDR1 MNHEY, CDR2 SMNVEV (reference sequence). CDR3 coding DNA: TGTGCCAGCAGCAAAAAGAACACTGAAGCTTTCTTT. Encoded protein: CASSKKNTEAFF.

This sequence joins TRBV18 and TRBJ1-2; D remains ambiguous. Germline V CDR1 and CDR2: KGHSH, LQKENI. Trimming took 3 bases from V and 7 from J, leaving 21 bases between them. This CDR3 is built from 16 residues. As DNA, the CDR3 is TGTGCCAGCTCACCTAAAACGGTTTCTATAGATGGTGGCTACACCTTC. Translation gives CASSPKTVSIDGGYTF.

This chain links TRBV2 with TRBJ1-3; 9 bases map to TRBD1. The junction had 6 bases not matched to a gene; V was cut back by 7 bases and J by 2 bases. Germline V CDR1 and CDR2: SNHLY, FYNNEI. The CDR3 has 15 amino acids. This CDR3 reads CASTGQGLPGNTIYF. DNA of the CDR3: TGTGCCAGCACCGGACAGGGGCTGCCTGGAAACACCATATATTTT.

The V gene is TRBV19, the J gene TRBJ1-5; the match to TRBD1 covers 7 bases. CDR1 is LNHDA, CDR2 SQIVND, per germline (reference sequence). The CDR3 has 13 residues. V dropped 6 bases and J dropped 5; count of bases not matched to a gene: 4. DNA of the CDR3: TGTGCCAGTAGCCTTGGACAGGATCAGCCCCAGCATTTT. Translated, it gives CASSLGQDQPQHF.

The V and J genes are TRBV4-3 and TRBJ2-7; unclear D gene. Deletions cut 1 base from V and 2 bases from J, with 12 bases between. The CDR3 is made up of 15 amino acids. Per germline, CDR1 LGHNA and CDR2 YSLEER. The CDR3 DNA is TGCGCCAGCAGCCAAGTTTCCCTTCCGGCCTACGAGCAGTACTTC. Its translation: CASSQVSLPAYEQYF.

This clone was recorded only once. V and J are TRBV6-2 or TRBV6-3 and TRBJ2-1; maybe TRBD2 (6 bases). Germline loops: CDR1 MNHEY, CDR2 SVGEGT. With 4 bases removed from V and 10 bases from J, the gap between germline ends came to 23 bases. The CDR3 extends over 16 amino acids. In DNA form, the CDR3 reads TGTGCCAGCAGTTTGACGGGGACTCTCCCGATACGGGAGCAGTTCTTC. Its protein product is CASSLTGTLPIREQFF.

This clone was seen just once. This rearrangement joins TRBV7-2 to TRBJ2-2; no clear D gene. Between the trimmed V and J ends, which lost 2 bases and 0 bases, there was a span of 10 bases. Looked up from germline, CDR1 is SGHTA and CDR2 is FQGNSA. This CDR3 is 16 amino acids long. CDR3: CASSLMGLANTGELFF. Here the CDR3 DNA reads TGTGCCAGCAGCTTAATGGGATTAGCGAACACCGGGGAGCTGTTTTTT. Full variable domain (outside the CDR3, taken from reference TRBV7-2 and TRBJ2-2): GAGVSQSPSNKVTEKGKDVELRCDPISGHTALYWYRQSLGQGLEFLIYFQGNSAPDKSGLPSDRFSAERTGGSVSTLTIQRTQQEDSAVYLCASSLMGLANTGELFFGEGSRLTVL.

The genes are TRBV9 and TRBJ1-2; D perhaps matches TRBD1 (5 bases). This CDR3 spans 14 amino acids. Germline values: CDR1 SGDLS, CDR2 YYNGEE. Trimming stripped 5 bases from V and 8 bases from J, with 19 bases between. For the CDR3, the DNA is TGTGCCAGCAGTGTGGAAGGGGAGGGCTGGGGCTACACCTTC. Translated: CASSVEGEGWGYTF.

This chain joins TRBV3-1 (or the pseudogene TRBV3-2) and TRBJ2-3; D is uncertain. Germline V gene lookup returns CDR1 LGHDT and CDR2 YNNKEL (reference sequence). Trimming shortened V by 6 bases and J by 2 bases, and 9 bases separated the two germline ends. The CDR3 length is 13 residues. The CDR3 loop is CASRPDITDTQYF. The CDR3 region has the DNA TGTGCCAGCAGACCCGACATCACAGATACGCAGTATTTT.

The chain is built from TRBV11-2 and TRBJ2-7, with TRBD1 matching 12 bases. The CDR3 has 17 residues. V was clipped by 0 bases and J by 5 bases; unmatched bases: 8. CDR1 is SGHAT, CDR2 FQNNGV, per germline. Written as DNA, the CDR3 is TGTGCCAGCAGCTTAGAGGGGTATGGGACAGGGGGCGACGAGCAGTACTTC. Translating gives CASSLEGYGTGGDEQYF.